The 27 T cell receptor beta chains below come from one sample, sequenced in a study of shared clonotypes between healthy human individuals (dated by TCRdb to the early 2020s). Libraries were prepared through the immunoSEQ multiplex PCR assay. TCRdb mirrors the immuneACCESS table, restricted to in-frame sequences. Some clones are absent from its copies; in checked studies, under half trace to an unresolved V gene, and the reason for the others is unknown. This sample gives roughly 2.2 million clones in total; 80% to 95% of them show up just once. The ten largest account for 0.37% of the sample. Sequenced sample: naive CD4+ T cells from PBMCs. Interpreted using the paper, the cell subset or site label stands for: CD45RA+ positively selected. The source of these receptors is a man aged 18 to 30 in good health. Some clones in this sample may be carry-over from other donors' samples.

This clone showed up just once. The chain links TRBV5-4 to TRBJ2-1; D remains unclear. Germline loops: CDR1 SGHNT, CDR2 YYREEE (reference sequence). The V gene lost 0 bases and the J gene lost 0 bases, with 10 bases spanning the gap. CDR3 length: 16 residues. The CDR3 reads CASSLGGQTSYNEQFF. CDR3 coding DNA: TGTGCCAGCAGCTTGGGAGGTCAGACCTCCTACAATGAGCAGTTCTTC. The full variable domain, in which reference TRBV5-4 and TRBJ2-1 provide the parts outside the CDR3, is ETGVTQSPTHLIKTRGQQVTLRCSSQSGHNTVSWYQQALGQGPQFIFQYYREEENGRGNFPPRFSGLQFPNYSSELNVNALELDDSALYLCASSLGGQTSYNEQFFGPGTRLTVL.

V is TRBV5-1 and J is TRBJ2-7; D gene unclear. Trimming removed 3 bases from V and 6 bases from J, with 13 bases in between. The germline V gene has CDR1 SGHRS and CDR2 YFSETQ. The CDR3 is made up of 13 amino acids. CDR3 DNA sequence: TGCGCCAGCAGCTCCCCCCCGTCCACCGAGCAGTACTTC. Encoded protein: CASSSPPSTEQYF.

The chain employs TRBV7-3 and TRBJ2-2, with TRBD1 as a possible D gene (5 bases). The germline V and J ends were trimmed by 5 bases and 8 bases, with 9 bases remaining between them. Germline loops: CDR1 SGHTA, CDR2 FQGTGA. The CDR3 runs to 12 residues. Here the CDR3 reads CASSPQGGELFF. CDR3 nucleotides: TGTGCCAGCAGCCCTCAGGGAGGGGAGCTGTTTTTT. Together with reference TRBV7-3 and TRBJ2-2, the CDR3 gives the full variable domain: GAGVSQTPSNKVTEKGKYVELRCDPISGHTALYWYRQSLGQGPEFLIYFQGTGAADDSGLPNDRFFAVRPEGSVSTLKIQRTERGDSAVYLCASSPQGGELFFGEGSRLTVL.

The rearrangement uses TRBV29-1 and TRBJ1-1; D is perhaps TRBD1 (5 bases). Germline CDR1 reads SQVTM; CDR2 reads ANQGSEA. Trimming took 4 bases from V and 5 from J, leaving 11 bases between them. The CDR3 extends over 12 amino acids. CDR3 DNA: TGCAGCGTTGCGCGGGGGATGACTGAAGCTTTCTTT. Its protein is CSVARGMTEAFF.

The chain joins TRBV6-6 to TRBJ1-5; no clear D gene. CDR3 length: 13 amino acids. V lost 9 bases, J lost 4 bases, and 13 bases lay in between. Looked up from germline, CDR1 is MNHNY and CDR2 is SVGAGI (reference sequence). This chain's CDR3 is CASTIRENQPQHF. The CDR3 nucleotides are TGTGCCAGTACTATAAGGGAGAATCAGCCCCAGCATTTT.

Comments on this clone: The same CDR3 is also encoded by other DNA sequences in this sample. The chain joins TRBV7-2 to TRBJ2-2, with TRBD2 matching 10 bases. V was pared by 6 bases and J by 0 bases, with 4 bases of the junction left unmatched. The CDR3 contains 16 residues. Germline CDR1 reads SGHTA; CDR2 reads FQGNSA. The CDR3 spells CASSPSGRANTGELFF. In DNA form, the CDR3 reads TGTGCCAGCAGTCCAAGCGGGAGGGCGAACACCGGGGAGCTGTTTTTT.

The V gene is TRBV7-2, the J gene TRBJ1-4, with D possibly matching TRBD1 (6 bases). V gave up 4 bases and J gave up 14 bases, with 17 bases separating them. The CDR3 contains 13 residues. The germline V gene encodes CDR1 SGHTA and CDR2 FQGNSA. CDR3 nucleotides: TGTGCCAGCAGCTCCGGGTCAGGGAGGGGGCTGTTTTTT. It specifies CASSSGSGRGLFF.

This clone was recorded a few times. The chain recombines TRBV11-3 with TRBJ1-1, with D unresolved. V was shortened by 2 bases and J by 3 bases, with 7 bases between the two germline ends. The CDR3 runs 13 residues. The germline gives CDR1 SGHNT, CDR2 YENEEA. The CDR3 nucleotides are TGTGCCAGCAGCTTAATACGGGACACTGAAGCTTTCTTT. Translating gives CASSLIRDTEAFF.

This clone was recorded once. This chain uses TRBV7-3 with TRBJ2-6, with D unclear. This CDR3 spans 15 amino acids. Germline assignment: CDR1 SGHTA and CDR2 FQGTGA. Trimming took off 5 bases at V and 2 bases at J, with 10 bases between the two ends. CDR3 nucleotide sequence: TGTGCCAGCAGCCTATCGACACCTGGGGCCAACGTCCTGACTTTC. This codes for CASSLSTPGANVLTF.

Comment on this clone: This CDR3 fails to terminate in the conserved phenylalanine or tryptophan, so it likely reflects a read error. V usage is TRBV6-5 and J usage is TRBJ1-2; D is uncertain. This CDR3 is 11 amino acids long. Trimming stripped 6 bases from V and 0 bases from J, with 2 bases between. From germline, CDR1 is MNHEY and CDR2 SVGAGI. CDR3 in amino acids: CASSPNYGYTL. For the CDR3, the DNA is TGTGCCAGCAGCCCTAACTATGGCTACACCCTC.

This clone was found once. The chain employs TRBV4-1 and TRBJ2-1, with 12 bases fitting TRBD2. CDR3 length: 17 residues. Germline CDR1 is MGHRA and CDR2 is YSYEKL. Germline trimming cut 1 base from V and 8 bases from J; bases unmatched to any gene: 9. Here the CDR3 reads CASSQAVLAGGYDEQFF. Here the CDR3 DNA reads TGCGCCAGCAGCCAAGCAGTGCTAGCGGGAGGGTATGATGAGCAGTTCTTC.

This chain connects TRBV28 to TRBJ1-3; a weak D match, TRBD1 (6 bases). Deletions cut 6 bases from V and 7 bases from J, with 13 bases between. Looked up from germline, CDR1 is MDHEN and CDR2 is SYDVKM. The CDR3 runs to 13 residues. For the CDR3, the DNA is TGTGCCAGCAGAGAACCAGGGGAGAACACCATATATTTT. Amino acid sequence: CASREPGENTIYF.

The rearrangement links TRBV6-5 to TRBJ2-1; 7 bases align to TRBD2. Germline CDR1 and CDR2: MNHEY and SVGAGI. J was trimmed by 9 bases and V by 4 bases; bases with no gene match: 12. The CDR3 consists of 15 residues. CDR3 DNA sequence: TGTGCCAGCAGTTTACTAGCGTTCTCAGGCACTGAGCAGTTCTTC. Protein product: CASSLLAFSGTEQFF.

The chain uses TRBV7-6 and TRBJ1-6; TRBD1 might be the D (5 bases). V was clipped by 3 bases and J by 10 bases, with 10 bases between them. The CDR3 runs to 13 residues. CDR1 SGHVS and CDR2 FNYEAQ come from the germline V gene. The CDR3 is CASSLGRISPLHF. The DNA for the CDR3 is TGTGCCAGCAGCTTGGGACGGATCTCACCCCTCCACTTT. Based on the CDR3 plus reference TRBV7-6 and TRBJ1-6, the full variable domain is GAGVSQSPRYKVTKRGQDVALRCDPISGHVSLYWYRQALGQGPEFLTYFNYEAQQDKSGLPNDRFSAERPEGSISTLTIQRTEQRDSAMYRCASSLGRISPLHFGNGTRLTVT.

The chain couples TRBV18 to TRBJ1-1, with D perhaps TRBD1 (6 bases). CDR3 length: 15 residues. Germline CDR1 KGHSH, CDR2 LQKENI. Trimming stripped 3 bases from V and 1 base from J, with 12 bases between. The CDR3 DNA reads TGTGCCAGCTCACCTTACCCGGGACAGAACACTGAAGCTTTCTTT. The encoded protein is CASSPYPGQNTEAFF.

V and J are TRBV18 and TRBJ2-1, with TRBD2 matching over 7 bases. Germline-derived CDR1 and CDR2 are KGHSH and LQKENI. V dropped 3 bases and J dropped 7; count of bases not matched to a gene: 12. The CDR3 totals 16 residues. In nucleotides, the CDR3 is TGTGCCAGCTCACCCACCCTAGCGGAGGCTAATAATGAGCAGTTCTTC. Amino acids: CASSPTLAEANNEQFF.

The sample holds a few counts of this clone. The gene calls are TRBV5-1 and TRBJ1-1; 8 positions agree with TRBD1. CDR3 length: 16 amino acids. Germline CDR1 and CDR2: SGHRS and YFSETQ. J was trimmed by 1 base and V by 3 bases; bases with no gene match: 8. This CDR3 reads CASSWGDRGRNTEAFF. The CDR3 coding sequence is TGCGCCAGCAGCTGGGGAGACAGGGGAAGGAACACTGAAGCTTTCTTT.

V usage is TRBV28 and J usage is TRBJ2-5, with TRBD1 as a possible D gene (6 bases). Germline V gene sequence: CDR1 MDHEN, CDR2 SYDVKM. V lost 6 bases to trimming and J lost 3 bases, with 17 bases between them. CDR3 size: 15 residues. Here the CDR3 reads CASSPPGTNKETQYF. In DNA, the CDR3 is TGTGCCAGCAGCCCACCCGGGACAAACAAAGAGACCCAGTACTTC.

The J gene is TRBJ1-1, the V gene TRBV6-6, with D possibly being TRBD1 (5 bases). V was clipped by 0 bases and J by 0 bases, with 11 bases between them. CDR3 size: 16 residues. CDR1 is MNHNY and CDR2 is SVGAGI in the germline V gene (reference sequence). The CDR3 loop reads CASSYSAGRVNTEAFF. The CDR3 DNA follows: TGTGCCAGCAGTTACTCCGCGGGGCGCGTGAACACTGAAGCTTTCTTT.

A single count supports this clone. The chain employs TRBV30 and TRBJ2-6; D uncertain. The germline CDR1 and CDR2 sequences are GTSNPN and SVGIG (reference sequence). CDR3 length: 16 amino acids. V gave up 6 bases and J gave up 0 bases, with 15 bases separating them. The CDR3 loop reads CACTTDSSSGANVLTF. CDR3 DNA sequence: TGTGCCTGTACGACGGATTCTAGCTCTGGGGCCAACGTCCTGACTTTC.

The V call is TRBV4-3, the J call TRBJ1-2, with D maybe TRBD1 (6 bases). V lost 4 bases and J lost 3, with 12 bases in between. CDR3 length equals 14 residues. Germline V gene data show CDR1 as LGHNA and CDR2 as YSLEER. The CDR3 coding sequence is TGCGCCAGCAGCCTGGGACAATTCGACTATGGCTACACCTTC. As protein: CASSLGQFDYGYTF.

A note on this clone: The sample contains more than one DNA sequence encoding this CDR3. This chain uses TRBV7-9 with TRBJ1-1; possibly TRBD1 for D (6 bases). Germline-derived CDR1 and CDR2 are SEHNR and FQNEAQ (reference sequence). V lost 1 base, J lost 5 bases, and 8 bases lay in between. This CDR3 is built from 13 residues. This CDR3 is CASSLEGGTEAFF. In nucleotides, the CDR3 is TGTGCCAGCAGCTTAGAGGGGGGAACTGAAGCTTTCTTT.

The chain combines TRBV18 with TRBJ2-7; 8 bases line up with TRBD2. Germline CDR1 KGHSH, CDR2 LQKENI. The length of the CDR3 is 16 residues. The ends lost 1 base at V and 3 bases at J; junction bases unmatched: 8. CDR3 sequence: CASSPRSDTSGYEQYF. The CDR3 DNA follows: TGTGCCAGCTCACCACGATCTGATACTAGCGGCTACGAGCAGTACTTC.

The CDR3 DNA follows: TGTGCCAGCAGGACGATGTGGGTCTCGGGTGGCTACACCTTC. Translated, it gives CASRTMWVSGGYTF. The gene calls are TRBV6-1 and TRBJ1-2; D remains ambiguous. There are 14 residues in the CDR3. The V end lost 6 bases, the J end lost 7 bases, and 18 bases lay between the germline ends. The V gene's germline CDR1 is MNHNS and CDR2 SASEGT.

The chain carries TRBV12-5 and TRBJ2-1; D perhaps matches TRBD2 (6 bases). V was pared by 2 bases and J by 3 bases, with 14 bases between. Looked up from germline, CDR1 is LGHNT and CDR2 is FRNRAP. The CDR3 contains 16 residues. CDR3 region: CASGLRSGGNYNEQFF. Here the CDR3 DNA reads TGTGCTAGTGGTTTGCGCTCCGGGGGAAACTACAATGAGCAGTTCTTC.

The DNA for the CDR3 is TGTGCCAGCACGGGAAACTACGAGCAGTACTTC. Translated: CASTGNYEQYF. J is TRBJ2-7 and V is TRBV11-2; tentatively, D is TRBD2 (5 bases). Per germline, CDR1 SGHAT and CDR2 FQNNGV. The CDR3 spans 11 residues. V lost 7 bases and J lost 3, with 7 bases in between. The complete variable domain, with remaining parts taken from reference TRBV11-2 and TRBJ2-7, reads EAGVAQSPRYKIIEKRQSVAFWCNPISGHATLYWYQQILGQGPKLLIQFQNNGVVDDSQLPKDRFSAERLKGVDSTLKIQPAKLEDSAVYLCASTGNYEQYFGPGTRLTVT.

The CDR3 DNA reads as TGTGCCAGCACGAAGACACCGGGTAATGAAAAACTGTTTTTT. It encodes CASTKTPGNEKLFF. V usage is TRBV9 and J usage is TRBJ1-4; D not resolved. CDR1 is SGDLS, CDR2 YYNGEE, per germline. Trimming shortened V by 6 bases and J by 4 bases, and 13 bases separated the two germline ends. The CDR3 runs 14 residues.